This T cell receptor beta chain was identified in a study of brain T cells in children with intractable seizures. Sequencing used immunoSEQ multiplex PCR; TCRdb keeps in-frame clones, though not all of them. Here the sample spans tens of thousands of clones, 80% to 95% being singletons. Only cases whose brain tissue showed the highest T cell transcript signatures were sequenced. Germline V gene lookup returns CDR1 SGHKS and CDR2 YYEKEE (reference sequence). This CDR3 is 13 amino acids long. Trimming removed 9 bases at V and 8 bases at J, with 18 bases between. V gene TRBV5-5 combines with J gene TRBJ2-4; TRBD1 might be the D (6 bases). The receptor's source is a girl aged 2 to 10 with tuberous sclerosis and intractable seizures. The material was peripheral blood, obtained at surgery. CDR3 region: CAKADSLQDIQYF. The CDR3 DNA reads as TGTGCCAAGGCGGACAGTTTGCAGGACATTCAGTACTTC.